The 23 T cell receptor beta chains presented below share a single source sample, sequenced in a study of CD8+CD57+ T cells in acquired aplastic anemia. Genomic DNA, serving as template, underwent TCR beta VDJ and CDR3 profiling. TCRdb redid the calling of the reads with MiXCR, one entry per CDR3 protein. Here the sample spans roughly 150,000 distinct CDR3 sequences, just under 45% being singletons. The sequencing sample was made of sorted CD4+, CD8+, or CD8+CD57+ T cells (not recorded which) from PBMCs. Every receptor here comes from a human donor in good health.

This clonotype has ten or more counts. This CDR3 reads CASSFDSGDTEAFF. The CDR3 DNA reads as TGTGCCAGCAGCTTCGACAGCGGGGACACTGAAGCTTTCTTT. The chain uses TRBV11-2 and TRBJ1-1, with D tentatively TRBD1 (5 bases). Germline assignment: CDR1 SGHAT and CDR2 FQNNGV. Between the trimmed V and J ends, which lost 3 bases and 3 bases, there was a span of 11 bases. The CDR3 is 14 residues long.

The chain has TRBV29-1 and TRBJ2-1, with D possibly TRBD2 on 5 matching bases. Germline lookup yields CDR1 SQVTM and CDR2 ANQGSEA. V was clipped by 6 bases and J by 10 bases, with 19 bases between them. CDR3 size: 13 residues. The CDR3 loop reads CSVHAGNEGEQFF. In nucleotides, the CDR3 is TGCAGCGTGCATGCGGGTAACGAGGGCGAGCAGTTCTTC.

This clonotype was seen at least ten times. The CDR3 loop is CASSLADPTRDEQFF. CDR3 DNA sequence: TGTGCCAGCAGCTTAGCGGACCCCACCCGGGATGAGCAGTTCTTC. This chain uses TRBV7-6 with TRBJ2-1; D gene ambiguous. Trimming stripped 0 bases from V and 8 bases from J, with 14 bases between. From germline, CDR1 is SGHVS and CDR2 FNYEAQ. The CDR3 is 15 residues long.

This clonotype was counted many times. The V call is TRBV11-1, the J call TRBJ2-5; TRBD2 aligns across 7 bases. V was pared by 5 bases and J by 3 bases, with 3 bases of the junction left unmatched. Germline-derived CDR1 and CDR2 are SGHAT and FQDESV (reference sequence). The CDR3 contains 13 residues. The CDR3 protein is CASSRGVEETQYF. The DNA of the CDR3 is TGTGCCAGCAGCCGGGGGGTCGAAGAGACCCAGTACTTC.

This clonotype occurred many times. The chain couples TRBV10-3 to TRBJ2-2, with D possibly being TRBD2 (5 bases). Trimming shortened V by 7 bases and J by 4 bases, and 10 bases separated the two germline ends. The germline CDR1 and CDR2 sequences are ENHRY and SYGVKD. The CDR3 is made up of 13 amino acids. CDR3 DNA sequence: TGTGCCATCAAAAAGGAGGTCACCGGGGAGCTGTTTTTT. Translating gives CAIKKEVTGELFF.

The chain carries TRBV6-1 and TRBJ1-2; D not resolved. The V and J ends lost 7 bases and 0 bases respectively, with 15 bases between them. Germline CDR1 and CDR2: MNHNS and SASEGT. This CDR3 has 15 residues. For the CDR3, the DNA is TGTGCCAGCACCCTGACGGAGGGATCTAACTATGGCTACACCTTC. Protein: CASTLTEGSNYGYTF.

The chain is built from TRBV20-1 and TRBJ2-7, with TRBD2 matching over 14 bases. The CDR3 runs 16 residues. After removal of 6 bases from V and 4 bases from J, the junction contained 11 bases not matched to a gene. Germline V CDR1 and CDR2: DFQATT, SNEGSKA (reference sequence). CDR3: CSAGVVTSGREYEQYF. The CDR3 nucleotides are TGCAGTGCCGGTGTCGTGACTAGCGGGAGGGAGTACGAGCAGTACTTC.

Remarks on this clonotype: The CDR3 does not end in the conserved phenylalanine or tryptophan, so this is likely a read error. This chain connects TRBV11-1 to TRBJ2-1, with 7 nucleotides matching TRBD1. The CDR3 is 15 amino acids. V lost 5 bases, J lost 7 bases, and 11 bases stayed unmatched. Germline loops: CDR1 SGHAT, CDR2 FQDESV (reference sequence). In DNA form, the CDR3 reads TGTGCCAGCAGCGAGAGACAGGGTAATTGGAATGAGCAGTTCCTC. Translated, it gives CASSERQGNWNEQFL.

In its sample, this clonotype was seen once. The J gene is TRBJ2-3, the V gene TRBV12-3 or TRBV12-4; 7 bases are shared with TRBD1. CDR3 size: 15 residues. With 6 bases clipped from V and 2 bases from J, the junction kept 8 bases outside the gene matches. CDR3: CASRDRITITDTQYF. The CDR3 DNA sequence: TGTGCCAGCAGGGACAGGATAACCATCACAGATACGCAGTATTTT.

On this clonotype: A much larger clone is a single base away; this may be a read error. The rearrangement links TRBV6-5 to TRBJ2-1, with 8 bases identical to TRBD1. Germline CDR1 MNHEY, CDR2 SVGAGI. CDR3 length: 12 amino acids. CDR3 coding DNA: TGTGCCAGCAGTTACGCGGGACAGGAGCGGTTCTTC. Protein product: CASSYAGQERFF.

This clonotype has at least ten counts. The genes are TRBV10-1 and TRBJ2-7; D not certain. CDR3 size: 12 residues. V was clipped by 3 bases and J by 3 bases, with 6 bases between them. Germline lookup yields CDR1 WNHNN and CDR2 SYGVQD (reference sequence). The chain's CDR3 is CASSDGHYEQYF. CDR3 nucleotide sequence: TGCGCCAGCAGTGATGGCCACTACGAGCAGTACTTC.

With respect to this clonotype: A read error may be the cause here, since a much bigger clone is one base away. This chain links TRBV20-1 with TRBJ1-1; 11 bases map to TRBD1. J gave up 6 bases and V 5 bases, and 5 bases lay outside the gene matches. Germline V gene sequence: CDR1 DFQATT, CDR2 SNEGSKA (reference sequence). The CDR3 has 13 amino acids. CDR3 residues: CSAGTGGLSEAFF. CDR3 nucleotide sequence: TGCAGTGCTGGGACAGGGGGTTTGTCTGAAGCTTTCTTT.

This clonotype was detected many times. The chain's CDR3 is CASSLWGGGSNQPQHF. In nucleotides, the CDR3 is TGTGCCAGCAGCTTGTGGGGGGGGGGTAGCAATCAGCCCCAGCATTTT. The chain carries TRBV5-6 and TRBJ1-5, with a tentative D call TRBD1 (5 bases). Per germline, CDR1 SGHDT and CDR2 YYEEEE. CDR3 size: 16 residues. V was pared by 1 base and J by 0 bases, with 11 bases between.

V gene TRBV10-3 combines with J gene TRBJ1-2; 7 bases match TRBD1. The V gene end was trimmed by 3 bases and the J gene end by 4 bases; junction bases not matched to a gene: 5. The CDR3 totals 14 residues. Germline assignment: CDR1 ENHRY and CDR2 SYGVKD. The CDR3 reads CAISELQGSYGYTF. CDR3 DNA sequence: TGTGCCATCAGTGAATTACAGGGGAGCTATGGCTACACCTTC.

This chain joins TRBV5-5 and TRBJ2-7, with unresolved D. Trimming took 0 bases from V and 1 from J, leaving 11 bases between them. From germline, CDR1 is SGHKS and CDR2 YYEKEE (reference sequence). The CDR3 has 15 residues. CDR3 residues: CASSLGAPVSYEQYF. The CDR3 nucleotides read TGTGCCAGCAGCTTGGGGGCACCTGTATCCTACGAGCAGTACTTC.

The chain carries TRBV24-1 and TRBJ2-5; D might be TRBD2 (6 bases). The CDR3 extends over 15 amino acids. Germline V CDR1 and CDR2: KGHDR, SFDVKD. Trimming pared 6 bases from V and 4 bases from J, leaving 17 bases between. CDR3 loop: CATSSGGTGGETQYF. CDR3 nucleotides: TGTGCCACCAGTTCAGGAGGGACGGGTGGAGAGACCCAGTACTTC.

In this sample, this clonotype turned up a few times. The chain employs TRBV3-1 and TRBJ1-1; maybe TRBD1 (5 bases). This CDR3 contains 15 residues. Trimming stripped 1 base from V and 4 bases from J, with 13 bases between. Germline V gene sequence: CDR1 LGHDT, CDR2 YNNKEL (reference sequence). The CDR3 nucleotides are TGTGCCAGCAGCCAAGGGGTTGGGGGGAGCACTGAAGCTTTCTTT. Encoded protein: CASSQGVGGSTEAFF. Using reference TRBV3-1 and TRBJ1-1 for the parts outside the CDR3, the full variable domain is DTAVSQTPKYLVTQMGNDKSIKCEQNLGHDTMYWYKQDSKKFLKIMFSYNNKELIINETVPNRFSPKSPDKAHLNLHINSLELGDSAVYFCASSQGVGGSTEAFFGQGTRLTVV.

CDR3 sequence: CASSQLAGGPGEQFF. Written as DNA, the CDR3 is TGTGCCAGCAGCCAACTAGCGGGGGGGCCGGGGGAGCAGTTCTTC. The V gene is TRBV3-1, the J gene TRBJ2-1, with 12 bases lining up with TRBD2. The CDR3 is 15 residues long. V lost 2 bases and J lost 10; bases outside the gene matches: 6. The germline V gene has CDR1 LGHDT and CDR2 YNNKEL (reference sequence).

About this clonotype itself: A much bigger clone sits one base away, suggesting this may be a read error. This rearrangement joins TRBV15 to TRBJ1-5; tentatively, D is TRBD1 (6 bases). Germline V gene data show CDR1 as LNHNV and CDR2 as YYDKDF (reference sequence). The CDR3 is 15 amino acids. For the CDR3, the DNA is TGTGCCACCAGCGGAGAATGGACAGCTAATCAGCCCCAGCATTTT. Its protein product is CATSGEWTANQPQHF.

This clonotype came up many times. Relative to the germline gene, one junction end is altered; a read error may explain this. V usage is TRBV29-1 and J usage is TRBJ2-7; D is possibly TRBD1 (6 bases). Germline V CDR1 and CDR2: SQVTM, ANQGSEA. This CDR3 is built from 13 residues. The DNA for the CDR3 is TGCAGCGTCGAAGAGGTACAGGGTGACGAGCAGTACTTC. This sequence encodes CSVEEVQGDEQYF.

The chain has TRBV25-1 and TRBJ2-2, with TRBD1 matching 7 bases. Germline CDR1 MGHDK, CDR2 SYGVNS. There are 17 residues in the CDR3. Trimming at V came to 3 bases and at J to 1 base, leaving 8 bases not matched to a gene. CDR3 DNA sequence: TGTGCCAGCAGTGATTCCCCGGGACAGTTGAACACCGGGGAGCTGTTTTTT. Protein product: CASSDSPGQLNTGELFF. Drawing the rest from reference TRBV25-1 and TRBJ2-2, the complete variable domain is EADIYQTPRYLVIGTGKKITLECSQTMGHDKMYWYQQDPGMELHLIHYSYGVNSTEKGDLSSESTVSRIRTEHFPLTLESARPSHTSQYLCASSDSPGQLNTGELFFGEGSRLTVL.

The V and J genes are TRBV5-1 and TRBJ2-7, with 9 bases lining up with TRBD1. The CDR3 has 14 residues. With 4 bases clipped from V and 6 bases from J, the junction kept 8 bases outside the gene matches. The germline CDR1 and CDR2 sequences are SGHRS and YFSETQ. In DNA, the CDR3 is TGCGCCAGCAGCCCAGTCACAGGGGGCGCCGAGCAGTACTTC. It is translated as CASSPVTGGAEQYF.

This rearrangement joins TRBV15 to TRBJ1-1; D remains ambiguous. CDR3 size: 14 residues. Germline V gene lookup returns CDR1 LNHNV and CDR2 YYDKDF (reference sequence). Between the trimmed V and J ends, which lost 0 bases and 8 bases, there was a span of 13 bases. The CDR3 nucleotides are TGTGCCACCAGCAGAGATTACCAGGACTCGGAAGCTTTCTTT. Translated, it gives CATSRDYQDSEAFF.